This T cell receptor (beta chain) stems from a study of tumor and adjacent non-tumor tissue in lung cancer. The library came from three nested PCR rounds adapted from ARM-PCR protocols. TCRdb reanalysed the multiplex PCR reads using MiXCR and keeps one entry per CDR3 protein. The sample has 47,000 or so distinct CDR3 sequences; 64% are singletons. This CDR3 has 15 amino acids. Germline assignment: CDR1 MNHEY and CDR2 SVGAGI. This sample's RNA came from whole unsorted tissue. Distant lung tissue was collected more than 3 cm away from the tumor edge. Concerning this clonotype: Antigen unknown. At one of its ends the junction is not consistent with the germline gene, which may arise from a read error.

Overall study findings and caveats: Shorter survival was associated with higher TCR diversity in tumors.

Sequenced: distant non-tumor lung tissue. The TCR was taken from a woman in her seventies with non-small cell lung cancer. The V and J genes are TRBV6-5 and TRBJ1-1, with TRBD1 matching 8 bases. CDR3 in amino acids: CASSSPRTGNTEALF. Written as DNA, the CDR3 is TGTGCCAGCAGTTCCCCGAGGACAGGGAACACTGAAGCTTTATTC.